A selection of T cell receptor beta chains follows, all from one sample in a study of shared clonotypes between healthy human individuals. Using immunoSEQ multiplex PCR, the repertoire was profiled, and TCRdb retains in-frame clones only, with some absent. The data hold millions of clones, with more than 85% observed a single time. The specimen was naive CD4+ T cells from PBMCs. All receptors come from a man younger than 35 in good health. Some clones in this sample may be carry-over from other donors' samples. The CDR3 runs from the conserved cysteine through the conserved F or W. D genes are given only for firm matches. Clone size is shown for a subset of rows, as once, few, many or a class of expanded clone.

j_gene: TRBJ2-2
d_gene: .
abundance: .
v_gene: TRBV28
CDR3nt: TGTGCCAGCAGGGTGGCCGGGGAGCTGTTTTTT
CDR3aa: CASRVAGELFF

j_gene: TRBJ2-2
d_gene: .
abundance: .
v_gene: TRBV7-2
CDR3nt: TGTGCCAGCAGCTTCGGACTGTCGAACACCGGGGAGCTGTTTTTT
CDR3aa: CASSFGLSNTGELFF

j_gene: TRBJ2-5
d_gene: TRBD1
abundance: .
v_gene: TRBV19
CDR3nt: TGTGCCACGCGGGACAGGGGGCTTCAAGAGACCCAGTACTTC
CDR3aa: CATRDRGLQETQYF

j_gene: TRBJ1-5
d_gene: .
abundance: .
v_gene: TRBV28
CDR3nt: TGTGCCAGCAGTTTGTTCCAGGGGCCGAATCAGCCCCAGCATTTT
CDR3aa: CASSLFQGPNQPQHF

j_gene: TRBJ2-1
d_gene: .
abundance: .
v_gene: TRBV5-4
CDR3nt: TGTGCCAGCAGCCCTGGGATGGCCCTTGAGCAGTTCTTC
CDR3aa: CASSPGMALEQFF

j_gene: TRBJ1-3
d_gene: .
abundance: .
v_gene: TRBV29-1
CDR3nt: TGCAGCGTTGACGGGCAGCGTTCTGGAAACACCATATATTTT
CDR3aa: CSVDGQRSGNTIYF

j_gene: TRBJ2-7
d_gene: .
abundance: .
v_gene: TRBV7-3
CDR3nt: TGTGCCAGCAGCTTAAGGGCCGGAGCCTACGAGCAGTACTTC
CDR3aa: CASSLRAGAYEQYF

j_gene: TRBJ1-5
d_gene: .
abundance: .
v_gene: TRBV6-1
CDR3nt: TGTGCCAGCAGTGCGAGAGGGGATCAGCCCCAGCATTTT
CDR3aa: CASSARGDQPQHF

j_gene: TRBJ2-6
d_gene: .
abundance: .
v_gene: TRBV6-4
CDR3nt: TGTGCCAGCAGTGACGGTTGGGGGGATCGGGCCAACGTCCTGACTTTC
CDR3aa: CASSDGWGDRANVLTF

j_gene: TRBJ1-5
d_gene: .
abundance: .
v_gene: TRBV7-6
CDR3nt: TGTGCCAGCAGCTTAGGCAGGGCAAGGGACCAGCCCCAGCATTTT
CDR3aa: CASSLGRARDQPQHF

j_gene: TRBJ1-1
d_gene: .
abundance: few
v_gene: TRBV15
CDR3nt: TGTGCCACCAGCGCCCCGGCCGGGACACCGAACACTGAAGCTTTCTTT
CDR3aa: CATSAPAGTPNTEAFF

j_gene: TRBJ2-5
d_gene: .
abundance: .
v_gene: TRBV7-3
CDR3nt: TGTGCCAGCAGCTTAATTCCACAAGAGACCCAGTACTTC
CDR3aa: CASSLIPQETQYF

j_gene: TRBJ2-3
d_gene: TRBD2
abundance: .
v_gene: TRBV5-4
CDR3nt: TGTGCCAGCAGCTTAGCGGGAGGGAGGACAGATACGCAGTATTTT
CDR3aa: CASSLAGGRTDTQYF

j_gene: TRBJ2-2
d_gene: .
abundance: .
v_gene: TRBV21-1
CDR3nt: TGTGCCCTCCGTGGGGAAACGAACACCGGGGAGCTGTTTTTT
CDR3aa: CALRGETNTGELFF

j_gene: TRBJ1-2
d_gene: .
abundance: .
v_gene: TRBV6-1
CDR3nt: TGTGCCAGCAGTGACAGGGTACAGGGCTACACCTTC
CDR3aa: CASSDRVQGYTF

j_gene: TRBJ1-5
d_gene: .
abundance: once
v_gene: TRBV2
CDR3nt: TGTGCCAGCAGTGAAAGCCGGGGGTACAATCAGCCCCAGCATTTT
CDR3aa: CASSESRGYNQPQHF